Shown below are 26 T cell receptor beta chains from a single sample sequenced in a study of regulatory and conventional T cells in RAG deficiency. The assay was immunoSEQ multiplex PCR, and TCRdb's table has in-frame clones only and misses some. This sample carries tens of thousands of clones, about 95% of them seen once, and the ten largest clones take approximately 0.16%. Conventional CD4+ T cells were sorted from blood as CD25-low CD127-high cells. The sample was also linked to a second study, of regulatory T cells. As reported in that work: Primers: 52 TRBV forward and 13 TRBJ reverse.

The sequenced sample consisted of CD25- CD4+ T cells sorted from blood. The receptors were sampled from a human donor in good health.

V is TRBV5-4 and J is TRBJ2-2, with 8 bases fitting TRBD2. With 5 bases clipped from V and 5 bases from J, the junction kept 5 bases outside the gene matches. From germline, CDR1 is SGHNT and CDR2 YYREEE (reference sequence). This CDR3 contains 14 residues. The CDR3 spells CASSPGGITGELFF. DNA for the CDR3: TGTGCCAGCAGTCCGGGGGGGATTACCGGGGAGCTGTTTTTT.

The chain combines TRBV5-1 with TRBJ1-1; perhaps TRBD1 as D (6 bases). The V gene lost 2 bases and the J gene lost 1 base, with 12 bases spanning the gap. The CDR3 is 15 residues long. Germline V gene sequence: CDR1 SGHRS, CDR2 YFSETQ. The DNA for the CDR3 is TGCGCCAGCAGCTTAGTAGGCAGGGGGAACACTGAAGCTTTCTTT. Its protein is CASSLVGRGNTEAFF.

The V gene is TRBV9, the J gene TRBJ2-1, with a weak D call TRBD2 (7 bases). Germline-derived CDR1 and CDR2 are SGDLS and YYNGEE. Trimming left V 0 bases short and J 5 bases short, with 15 bases between. CDR3 length: 16 amino acids. CDR3 sequence: CASSVGVGEGDNEQFF. As DNA, the CDR3 is TGTGCCAGCAGCGTAGGCGTCGGGGAGGGGGACAATGAGCAGTTCTTC.

This clone was observed a single time. The chain is built from TRBV2 and TRBJ2-2; the match to TRBD1 covers 8 bases. Germline V gene lookup returns CDR1 SNHLY and CDR2 FYNNEI. The CDR3 spans 14 residues. V trimming: 7 bases; J trimming: 5 bases; junction bases outside the gene matches: 6. The CDR3 sequence: CASMDRVMTGELFF. The CDR3 DNA reads TGTGCCAGCATGGACAGGGTTATGACCGGGGAGCTGTTTTTT. Drawing the rest from reference TRBV2 and TRBJ2-2, the complete variable domain is EPEVTQTPSHQVTQMGQEVILRCVPISNHLYFYWYRQILGQKVEFLVSFYNNEISEKSEIFDDQFSVERPDGSNFTLKIRSTKLEDSAMYFCASMDRVMTGELFFGEGSRLTVL.

The chain recombines TRBV5-1 with TRBJ1-3; D call uncertain. The V and J ends lost 0 bases and 9 bases respectively, with 19 bases between them. There are 16 residues in the CDR3. In germline, CDR1 is SGHRS, CDR2 YFSETQ. The CDR3 DNA reads TGCGCCAGCAGCTTGGCCGAAGTAGGGCTAGGAGGCACCATATATTTT. Encoded protein: CASSLAEVGLGGTIYF.

The chain is built from TRBV14 and TRBJ2-2, with D perhaps matching TRBD1 (5 bases). V lost 3 bases and J 5 bases, leaving 16 bases between the germline ends. The CDR3 runs 16 residues. Germline V gene data show CDR1 as SGHDN and CDR2 as FVKESK. In nucleotides, the CDR3 is TGTGCCAGCAGCCAGAGGTTCAGGGTGGGGACCGGGGAGCTGTTTTTT. Protein product: CASSQRFRVGTGELFF.

This chain joins TRBV6-5 and TRBJ2-3, with 7 nucleotides matching TRBD1. CDR3 length: 15 amino acids. The germline gives CDR1 MNHEY, CDR2 SVGAGI. Trimming cost V 4 bases and J 2 bases; bases outside gene matches: 6. The CDR3 nucleotides read TGTGCCAGCAGTTTCACAGGGGCCACCACAGATACGCAGTATTTT. Translated: CASSFTGATTDTQYF.

The chain recombines TRBV27 with TRBJ2-1; 11 bases are a match to TRBD1. Germline-derived CDR1 and CDR2 are MNHEY and SMNVEV (reference sequence). CDR3 length: 18 amino acids. V gave up 5 bases and J gave up 1 base; unmatched junction bases: 10. Written as DNA, the CDR3 is TGTGCCAGCAGTATCCGGACAGGGGGCCTCAGTTCCTACAATGAGCAGTTCTTC. This translates into CASSIRTGGLSSYNEQFF.

This chain uses TRBV6-5 with TRBJ1-4; D gene unclear. Germline lookup yields CDR1 MNHEY and CDR2 SVGAGI. The CDR3 covers 15 residues. V was trimmed by 2 bases and J by 0 bases, leaving 7 bases between them. In DNA form, the CDR3 reads TGTGCCAGCAGTTACCGGGTTGCAACTAATGAAAAACTGTTTTTT. This gives the protein CASSYRVATNEKLFF.

This chain links TRBV7-9 with TRBJ1-2, with a tentative D call TRBD1 (5 bases). Between the trimmed V and J ends, which lost 1 base and 3 bases, there was a span of 9 bases. This CDR3 spans 14 amino acids. Germline V gene sequence: CDR1 SEHNR, CDR2 FQNEAQ (reference sequence). This CDR3 is CASSLGGVDYGYTF. CDR3 coding DNA: TGTGCCAGCAGCTTAGGGGGCGTCGACTATGGCTACACCTTC.

The chain uses TRBV5-1 and TRBJ1-2; 7 bases agree with TRBD1. J gave up 6 bases and V 3 bases, and 14 bases lay outside the gene matches. The CDR3 has 16 amino acids. Germline values: CDR1 SGHRS, CDR2 YFSETQ. The CDR3 protein is CASSSAGRGRRNGYTF. The CDR3 DNA is TGCGCCAGCAGCTCCGCGGGTAGGGGGCGAAGGAATGGCTACACCTTC.

V gene TRBV18 combines with J gene TRBJ1-6; TRBD1 is a possible D gene (5 bases). V shed 2 bases and J shed 8 bases, with 7 bases lying between them. The CDR3 is 13 residues long. Germline CDR1 reads KGHSH; CDR2 reads LQKENI. CDR3 sequence reads: CASSPGADSPLHF. CDR3 in DNA: TGTGCCAGCTCACCAGGGGCGGATTCACCCCTCCACTTT.

This clone occurred once. The genes are TRBV2 and TRBJ2-7, with 9 bases that match TRBD1. This CDR3 is built from 15 residues. Trimming at V came to 3 bases and at J to 3 bases, leaving 6 bases not matched to a gene. Germline CDR1 reads SNHLY; CDR2 reads FYNNEI. The CDR3 spells CASSDGQGSIYEQYF. As DNA, the CDR3 is TGTGCCAGCAGTGACGGACAGGGGTCTATCTACGAGCAGTACTTC.

The rearrangement links TRBV2 to TRBJ2-5; D perhaps matches TRBD2 (7 bases). With 2 bases removed from V and 5 bases from J, the gap between germline ends came to 21 bases. Germline V CDR1 and CDR2: SNHLY, FYNNEI. The CDR3 runs to 17 residues. The CDR3 sequence is CASSERAGALGGETQYF. DNA for the CDR3: TGTGCCAGCAGTGAAAGGGCGGGGGCGCTGGGGGGGGAGACCCAGTACTTC.

The genes are TRBV11-2 and TRBJ2-1; TRBD1 aligns across 9 bases. CDR3 length equals 15 residues. Germline V gene sequence: CDR1 SGHAT, CDR2 FQNNGV. V dropped 5 bases and J dropped 9; count of bases not matched to a gene: 11. CDR3 protein: CASSPRDRVVGEQFF. The DNA of the CDR3 is TGTGCCAGCAGCCCGAGGGACAGGGTAGTGGGTGAGCAGTTCTTC.

The V and J genes are TRBV7-9 and TRBJ1-3; D gene unclear. The germline V gene encodes CDR1 SEHNR and CDR2 FQNEAQ (reference sequence). The CDR3 is 15 residues long. V lost 0 bases, J lost 0 bases, and 6 bases lay in between. The CDR3, as DNA: TGTGCCAGCAGCTTAGCCGGACTCTCTGGAAACACCATATATTTT. Its protein product is CASSLAGLSGNTIYF. Full variable domain (missing parts from reference TRBV7-9 and TRBJ1-3): DTGVSQNPRHKITKRGQNVTFRCDPISEHNRLYWYRQTLGQGPEFLTYFQNEAQLEKSRLLSDRFSAERPKGSFSTLEIQRTEQGDSAMYLCASSLAGLSGNTIYFGEGSWLTVV.

This rearrangement joins TRBV5-6 to TRBJ1-5, with D perhaps TRBD1 (6 bases). CDR1 is SGHDT, CDR2 YYEEEE, per germline. This CDR3 spans 14 amino acids. V lost 4 bases and J lost 2, with 10 bases in between. The DNA of the CDR3 is TGTGCCAGCAGCCGGGGGGGCGGCAATCAGCCCCAGCATTTT. Translating it yields CASSRGGGNQPQHF.

This chain connects TRBV5-1 to TRBJ2-7, with TRBD1 identical over 8 bases. Germline V gene sequence: CDR1 SGHRS, CDR2 YFSETQ. V was clipped by 1 base and J by 3 bases; unmatched bases: 6. The CDR3 sequence is 15 residues long. The DNA of the CDR3 is TGCGCCAGCAGCTTGACGAGGACAGGGAGCTACGAGCAGTACTTC. Translated: CASSLTRTGSYEQYF.

The genes are TRBV6-5 and TRBJ1-4; 8 nucleotides match TRBD1. The CDR3 spans 14 residues. V lost 4 bases and J lost 8; bases outside the gene matches: 6. Germline CDR1 MNHEY, CDR2 SVGAGI. The chain's CDR3 is CASSWNRGDEKLFF. CDR3 bases: TGTGCCAGCAGTTGGAACAGGGGGGACGAAAAACTGTTTTTT.

The chain employs TRBV5-8 and TRBJ1-4; maybe TRBD1 (6 bases). Germline V gives CDR1 SGHTS, CDR2 YDEGEE. This CDR3 contains 16 residues. V lost 0 bases and J lost 4, with 13 bases in between. CDR3 region: CASSLGDGQYNEKLFF. The CDR3 coding sequence is TGTGCCAGCAGCTTGGGGGATGGACAGTATAATGAAAAACTGTTTTTT. Supplemented by reference TRBV5-8 and TRBJ1-4, the full variable domain reads EAGVTQSPTHLIKTRGQQATLRCSPISGHTSVYWYQQALGLGLQFLLWYDEGEERNRGNFPPRFSGRQFPNYSSELNVNALELEDSALYLCASSLGDGQYNEKLFFGSGTQLSVL.

This chain's CDR3 is CASSFGGPRVEKLFF. CDR3 coding DNA: TGTGCCAGCAGTTTCGGGGGACCCCGAGTGGAAAAACTGTTTTTT. This chain connects TRBV28 to TRBJ1-4; TRBD1 might be the D (5 bases). The V gene's germline CDR1 is MDHEN and CDR2 SYDVKM. The CDR3 consists of 15 residues. V was clipped by 3 bases and J by 8 bases, with 16 bases between them.

The V and J genes are TRBV13 and TRBJ2-7; 8 bases are shared with TRBD1. Germline CDR1 and CDR2: PRHDT and FYEKMQ (reference sequence). The CDR3 has 12 residues. V shed 8 bases, J shed 2 bases, and the junction held 2 bases outside the gene matches. The CDR3 DNA is TGTGCCAGCTCAGGGGGCCCCTACGAGCAGTACTTC. Protein sequence: CASSGGPYEQYF.

CDR3 DNA sequence: TGTGCCTGGAGGTCTCGGCTAGCGGGCGAGACCCAGTACTTC. Encoded protein: CAWRSRLAGETQYF. The V gene is TRBV30, the J gene TRBJ2-5; 8 bases fit TRBD2. V shed 3 bases, J shed 5 bases, and the junction held 8 bases outside the gene matches. The CDR3 consists of 14 residues. The V gene's germline CDR1 is GTSNPN and CDR2 SVGIG (reference sequence).

This chain joins TRBV7-2 and TRBJ2-3; no clear D gene. CDR1 is SGHTA and CDR2 is FQGNSA in the germline V gene. The germline V and J ends were trimmed by 6 bases and 2 bases, with 3 bases remaining between them. The CDR3 spans 11 residues. This chain's CDR3 is CASSYTDTQYF. The CDR3 DNA is TGTGCCAGCAGTTACACAGATACGCAGTATTTT.

In its sample, this clone was seen once. V usage is TRBV7-9 and J usage is TRBJ1-4, with a tentative D call TRBD1 (6 bases). Per the germline V gene, CDR1 is SEHNR and CDR2 is FQNEAQ (reference sequence). This CDR3 comprises 17 residues. Trimming removed 4 bases at V and 3 bases at J, with 18 bases between. The CDR3 is CASSSAGTRTPNEKLFF. The CDR3 DNA reads TGTGCCAGCAGCTCAGCCGGGACACGGACGCCTAATGAAAAACTGTTTTTT.

The chain uses TRBV2 and TRBJ1-5; D remains unclear. The germline CDR1 and CDR2 sequences are SNHLY and FYNNEI. V lost 3 bases to trimming and J lost 1 base, with 13 bases between them. The CDR3 totals 16 residues. DNA for the CDR3: TGTGCCAGCAGTGATTGGAGGTCAACGAGCAATCAGCCCCAGCATTTT. Protein product: CASSDWRSTSNQPQHF.